This TCR beta chain originates from a study of cytomegalovirus exposure and HLA in healthy donors. There are 15 residues in the CDR3. V was clipped by 3 bases and J by 4 bases, with 13 bases between them. Per germline, CDR1 LNHDA and CDR2 SQIVND (reference sequence). Findings and limits, study-wide: The study flagged 150 to 200 TCR beta chains as cytomegalovirus-associated. Reported results showed that the classifier diagnosed cytomegalovirus status with high specificity and sensitivity. According to a subsequent analysis, TCR clusters identified in the first cohort showed a tendency to co-occur across the roughly 130 validation repertoires. Three of the chains that were CMV-associated were confirmed in vitro to be specific for CMV antigens.

With regard to this clone: Its target is not known.

TCRdb's copy holds only in-frame clones and misses some; the assay was immunoSEQ multiplex PCR. The profile shows over 35,000 clones, over 80% of them singletons. The rearrangement joins TRBV19 to TRBJ1-5; D unresolved. The TCR sequence derives from a man between 18 and 29 years old in good health and CMV-seronegative. Input material: PBMCs. The CDR3 region is CASSMRAGENQPQHF. In nucleotides, the CDR3 is TGTGCCAGTAGTATGAGGGCAGGAGAGAATCAGCCCCAGCATTTT.